The 29 T cell receptor beta chains reported below all come from one sample, sequenced in a study of blood T cell repertoires in COVID-19. TCRdb keeps only in-frame clones here, not all; method: immunoSEQ multiplex PCR. The repertoire has over 150,000 clones, 75% to 80% of them found once; the top ten carry approximately 27%. Sequencing used peripheral blood. These receptors were collected from a woman between 65 and 79 years old with acute or convalescent COVID-19.

V usage is TRBV5-5 and J usage is TRBJ2-5; TRBD2 matches at 12 bases. Trimming removed 1 base from V and 5 bases from J; junction bases left unmatched: 9. CDR3 length: 17 residues. Germline assignment: CDR1 SGHKS and CDR2 YYEKEE (reference sequence). The CDR3 here is CASSLTPTSGSGETQYF. The CDR3 nucleotides read TGTGCCAGCAGCTTGACTCCGACTAGCGGGAGCGGGGAGACCCAGTACTTC.

V gene TRBV15 combines with J gene TRBJ2-6; possibly TRBD2 for D (5 bases). The V end was cut by 6 bases, the J end by 2 bases, with 26 bases between. This CDR3 comprises 20 residues. CDR1 and CDR2 from the germline V gene are LNHNV and YYDKDF (reference sequence). CDR3 nucleotides: TGTGCCACCAGTACCGGGCGGGTGGGCGCGACGTTCACTGGGGCCAACGTCCTGACTTTC. Translating it yields CATSTGRVGATFTGANVLTF.

CDR3 protein: CASSRGGQGSTEAFF. The CDR3 bases are TGCGCCAGCAGCCGAGGAGGACAGGGGAGCACTGAAGCTTTCTTT. The chain uses TRBV10-1 and TRBJ1-1, with 9 bases aligning to TRBD1. The CDR3 covers 15 residues. Germline V gives CDR1 WNHNN, CDR2 SYGVQD (reference sequence). V gave up 6 bases and J gave up 4 bases; unmatched junction bases: 9.

The chain combines TRBV4-1 with TRBJ2-1, with 8 bases lining up with TRBD2. The CDR3 loop spans 17 amino acids. V gave up 0 bases and J gave up 4 bases; unmatched junction bases: 8. Germline V gene lookup returns CDR1 MGHRA and CDR2 YSYEKL. CDR3 in DNA: TGCGCCAGCAGCCAAGAAGGTTTAGCGGGGACATACAATGAGCAGTTCTTC. Translating gives CASSQEGLAGTYNEQFF.

V gene TRBV5-1 combines with J gene TRBJ2-7, with 10 positions matching TRBD2. The germline V gene encodes CDR1 SGHRS and CDR2 YFSETQ. CDR3 length: 16 amino acids. Trimming at V came to 4 bases and at J to 2 bases, leaving 9 bases not matched to a gene. The CDR3 protein is CASSLTSGFEAYEQYF. The CDR3 nucleotides are TGCGCCAGCAGCCTGACTAGCGGGTTTGAGGCCTACGAGCAGTACTTC.

This clone has more than one count but fewer than ten. The CDR3 DNA reads as TGTGCTAGTGGGGGACAAACCGAAGAGACCCAGTACTTC. This sequence encodes CASGGQTEETQYF. This rearrangement joins TRBV12-5 to TRBJ2-5; a possible D gene is TRBD1 (6 bases). This CDR3 is 13 amino acids long. From germline, CDR1 is LGHNT and CDR2 FRNRAP. Trimming removed 6 bases from V and 3 bases from J, with 11 bases in between.

The rearrangement uses TRBV2 and TRBJ2-7; perhaps TRBD2 as D (5 bases). This CDR3 has 13 amino acids. The V gene lost 8 bases and the J gene lost 4 bases, with 15 bases spanning the gap. Per the germline V gene, CDR1 is SNHLY and CDR2 is FYNNEI. In DNA, the CDR3 is TGTGCCAGCCTATCGGCAGCGGAGTACGAGCAGTACTTC. Translating gives CASLSAAEYEQYF.

V and J are TRBV6-5 and TRBJ2-7; TRBD1 matches at 7 bases. The germline CDR1 and CDR2 sequences are MNHEY and SVGAGI. The ends lost 8 bases at V and 5 bases at J; junction bases unmatched: 12. This CDR3 region has 14 residues. This CDR3 is CASGYRGYYDEQYF. CDR3 bases: TGTGCCAGCGGGTACAGGGGATATTACGACGAGCAGTACTTC.

The chain carries TRBV28 and TRBJ1-1; no clear D gene. Germline CDR1 MDHEN, CDR2 SYDVKM. CDR3 length equals 13 residues. V was pared by 10 bases and J by 0 bases, with 12 bases between. Here the CDR3 reads CATCEPLNTEAFF. CDR3 in DNA: TGTGCCACCTGTGAGCCTTTGAACACTGAAGCTTTCTTT.

As concerns this clone: The sample carries other DNA sequences with the same CDR3. The chain is built from TRBV7-9 and TRBJ1-3; D is unresolved. The ends were cut back, 3 bases at V and 0 bases at J, with 6 bases in the middle. The length of the CDR3 is 14 residues. Germline assignment: CDR1 SEHNR and CDR2 FQNEAQ (reference sequence). CDR3 residues: CASSLGSSGNTIYF. CDR3 bases: TGTGCCAGCAGCTTGGGCAGCTCTGGAAACACCATATATTTT.

The chain links TRBV18 to TRBJ2-7; D may be TRBD2 (6 bases). Between the trimmed V and J ends, which lost 1 base and 7 bases, there was a span of 17 bases. CDR1 and CDR2 (germline): KGHSH, LQKENI. This CDR3 is built from 15 residues. CDR3 residues: CASSPLHSGTLEQYF. CDR3 DNA: TGTGCCAGCTCACCACTTCATTCAGGGACTTTGGAGCAGTACTTC.

The CDR3 DNA is TGCAGCGTTGGAACATCTAGCACAGATACGCAGTATTTT. Translating gives CSVGTSSTDTQYF. This chain uses TRBV29-1 with TRBJ2-3; D is ambiguous. CDR3 size: 13 residues. The V end was cut by 4 bases, the J end by 0 bases, with 8 bases between. Germline CDR1 is SQVTM and CDR2 is ANQGSEA.

The gene calls are TRBV3-1 (or the pseudogene TRBV3-2) and TRBJ1-1; 10 bases are a match to TRBD1. This CDR3 has 21 amino acids. The V segment lost 4 bases and the J segment 1 base; nucleotides outside the gene matches: 21. The germline gives CDR1 LGHDT, CDR2 YNNKEL (reference sequence). CDR3 DNA: TGTGCCAGCAGCCCCAAAACGGGGACAGGGGCGCTACCTAACTCGAACACTGAAGCTTTCTTT. Protein: CASSPKTGTGALPNSNTEAFF.

The V gene is TRBV7-8, the J gene TRBJ2-3; TRBD2 matches 10 bases. Germline V CDR1 and CDR2: SGHVS, FQNEAQ. CDR3 size: 16 residues. J gave up 4 bases and V 8 bases, and 12 bases lay outside the gene matches. CDR3: CASSQGASGSPDTQYF. CDR3 bases: TGTGCCAGCTCCCAAGGTGCTAGCGGGAGTCCAGATACGCAGTATTTT. The full variable domain, its missing parts supplied by reference TRBV7-8 and TRBJ2-3, is GAGVSQSPRYKVAKRGQDVALRCDPISGHVSLFWYQQALGQGPEFLTYFQNEAQLDKSGLPSDRFFAERPEGSVSTLKIQRTQQEDSAVYLCASSQGASGSPDTQYFGPGTRLTVL.

CDR3: CASSNHGRGRNQPQHF. In nucleotides, the CDR3 is TGTGCCAGCAGTAACCACGGCCGCGGCCGGAATCAGCCCCAGCATTTT. This chain uses TRBV2 with TRBJ1-5; unclear D gene. Germline lookup yields CDR1 SNHLY and CDR2 FYNNEI. V dropped 5 bases and J dropped 4 bases, with 18 bases sitting between them. CDR3 size: 16 residues.

The chain employs TRBV5-4 and TRBJ2-1, with 9 bases identical to TRBD1. Trimming at V came to 4 bases and at J to 4 bases, leaving 6 bases not matched to a gene. There are 15 residues in the CDR3. Germline assignment: CDR1 SGHNT and CDR2 YYREEE (reference sequence). The CDR3 loop is CASSQGQGPYNEQFF. DNA of the CDR3: TGTGCCAGCAGCCAGGGACAGGGCCCGTACAATGAGCAGTTCTTC.

The chain uses TRBV7-2 and TRBJ1-1; no clear D. Between the trimmed V and J ends, which lost 5 bases and 1 base, there was a span of 23 bases. The CDR3 covers 18 residues. The V gene's germline CDR1 is SGHTA and CDR2 FQGNSA. This CDR3 reads CASSPQSMATSPNTEAFF. CDR3 DNA: TGTGCCAGCAGCCCCCAATCAATGGCAACCTCCCCGAACACTGAAGCTTTCTTT.

The chain carries TRBV7-9 and TRBJ2-7; the D gene is possibly TRBD2 (7 bases). The V and J ends lost 0 bases and 4 bases respectively, with 13 bases between them. This CDR3 region has 15 residues. CDR1 is SEHNR and CDR2 is FQNEAQ in the germline V gene (reference sequence). The CDR3 region has the DNA TGTGCCAGCAGCTTAGCCGCGGGGGCGAATTACGAGCAGTACTTC. It yields the protein CASSLAAGANYEQYF.

In its sample, this clone was seen once. The rearrangement joins TRBV11-2 to TRBJ2-3; 8 nucleotides align to TRBD2. The CDR3 totals 15 residues. V trimming: 7 bases; J trimming: 3 bases; junction bases outside the gene matches: 9. CDR1 and CDR2 from the germline V gene are SGHAT and FQNNGV. CDR3 DNA: TGTGCCAGCACCCACCCCGGGAGGGTAACAGATACGCAGTATTTT. Encoded protein: CASTHPGRVTDTQYF.

The V call is TRBV2, the J call TRBJ2-7; weak D call: TRBD2 (6 bases). This CDR3 comprises 13 residues. Trimming pared 3 bases from V and 5 bases from J, leaving 11 bases between. The germline V gene encodes CDR1 SNHLY and CDR2 FYNNEI. As DNA, the CDR3 is TGTGCCAGCAGTGAGCGGGGACTTAACGAGCAGTACTTC. It specifies CASSERGLNEQYF.

The J gene is TRBJ2-5, the V gene TRBV5-1; 9 bases map to TRBD1. CDR3 length: 17 amino acids. The germline CDR1 and CDR2 sequences are SGHRS and YFSETQ. The V gene end was trimmed by 2 bases and the J gene end by 0 bases; junction bases not matched to a gene: 8. For the CDR3, the DNA is TGCGCCAGCAGCTTCGGACAGGGGAGACCGTACCAAGAGACCCAGTACTTC. Translated, it gives CASSFGQGRPYQETQYF.

To note about this clone: At one end, the junction sequence differs from germline, possibly due to a read error. The chain joins TRBV11-2 to TRBJ2-7; 7 bases agree with TRBD1. The CDR3 has 14 amino acids. Germline CDR1 reads SGHAT; CDR2 reads FQNNGV. The CDR3 region has the DNA TGTGCCAGCAGCGTAGACAGGGCACGGGACGAGCAGTACTTC. Amino acids: CASSVDRARDEQYF.

This chain joins TRBV30 and TRBJ1-1, with no clear D. This CDR3 comprises 13 residues. In germline, CDR1 is GTSNPN, CDR2 SVGIG (reference sequence). Trimming removed 5 bases from V and 1 base from J, with 11 bases in between. The chain's CDR3 is CAWSEEWNTEAFF. The DNA of the CDR3 is TGTGCCTGGTCCGAGGAGTGGAACACTGAAGCTTTCTTT.

This CDR3 is CASSLLREGLVTQYF. CDR3 DNA sequence: TGTGCCAGCAGCTTGTTGCGGGAGGGCCTCGTTACGCAGTATTTT. J is TRBJ2-3 and V is TRBV5-6; 9 bases are a match to TRBD2. V trimming: 1 base; J trimming: 8 bases; junction bases outside the gene matches: 8. Germline values: CDR1 SGHDT, CDR2 YYEEEE. The CDR3 is 15 residues long.

This chain connects TRBV6-5 to TRBJ2-7, with TRBD1 identical over 8 bases. V was clipped by 4 bases and J by 4 bases; unmatched bases: 6. This CDR3 has 14 amino acids. The V gene's germline CDR1 is MNHEY and CDR2 SVGAGI. The CDR3 DNA reads TGTGCCAGCAGTTCAGGGGGCGTCAGGTACGAGCAGTACTTC. Its protein product is CASSSGGVRYEQYF.

J is TRBJ2-5 and V is TRBV3-1 (or the pseudogene TRBV3-2); 10 bases match TRBD2. J gave up 4 bases and V 8 bases, and 7 bases lay outside the gene matches. Germline CDR1 LGHDT, CDR2 YNNKEL (reference sequence). The length of the CDR3 is 14 residues. CDR3 DNA: TGTGCCAGCGCGGCTAGCGGGAGAGGAGAGACCCAGTACTTC. Protein: CASAASGRGETQYF.

The chain employs TRBV3-1 (or the pseudogene TRBV3-2) and TRBJ1-1; 7 bases match TRBD1. Germline V gene lookup returns CDR1 LGHDT and CDR2 YNNKEL (reference sequence). V lost 5 bases, J lost 1 base, and 4 bases stayed unmatched. The CDR3 runs 14 residues. CDR3 bases: TGTGCCAGCAGCTCCTACAGGGGGAACACTGAAGCTTTCTTT. Translated: CASSSYRGNTEAFF.

The chain recombines TRBV3-1 (or the pseudogene TRBV3-2) with TRBJ2-3; possibly TRBD2 for D (6 bases). CDR3 length equals 13 residues. V was cut by 4 bases and J by 9 bases, with 14 bases left in between. Germline V lookup: CDR1 LGHDT, CDR2 YNNKEL (reference sequence). CDR3: CASSRPGGFTQYF. The CDR3 region has the DNA TGTGCCAGCAGCCGTCCAGGAGGGTTCACGCAGTATTTT.

The chain carries TRBV2 and TRBJ1-2; D not certain. CDR3 length: 13 amino acids. V lost 8 bases and J lost 5, with 15 bases in between. CDR1 is SNHLY, CDR2 FYNNEI, per germline. The DNA of the CDR3 is TGTGCCAGCTCTGTTCGGGGAAGTTATGGCTACACCTTC. It specifies CASSVRGSYGYTF.